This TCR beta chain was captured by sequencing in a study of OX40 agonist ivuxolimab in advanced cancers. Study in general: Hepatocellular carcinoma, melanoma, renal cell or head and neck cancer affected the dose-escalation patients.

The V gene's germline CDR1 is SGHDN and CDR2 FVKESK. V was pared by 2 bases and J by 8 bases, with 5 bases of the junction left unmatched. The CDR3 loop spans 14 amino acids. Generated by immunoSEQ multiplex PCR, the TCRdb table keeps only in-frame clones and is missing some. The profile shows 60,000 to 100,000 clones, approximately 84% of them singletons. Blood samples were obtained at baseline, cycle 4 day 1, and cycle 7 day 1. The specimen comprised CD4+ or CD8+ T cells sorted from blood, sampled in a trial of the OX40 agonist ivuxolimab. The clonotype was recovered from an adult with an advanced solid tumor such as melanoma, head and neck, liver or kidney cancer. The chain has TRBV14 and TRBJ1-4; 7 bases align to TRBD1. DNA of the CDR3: TGTGCCAGCAGCCAAAGGACAGGTCACGAAAAACTGTTTTTT. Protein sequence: CASSQRTGHEKLFF. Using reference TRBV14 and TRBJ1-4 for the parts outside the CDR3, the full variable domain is EAGVTQFPSHSVIEKGQTVTLRCDPISGHDNLYWYRRVMGKEIKFLLHFVKESKQDESGMPNNRFLAERTGGTYSTLKVQPAELEDSGVYFCASSQRTGHEKLFFGSGTQLSVL.